This TCR beta chain was retrieved from a study of beta chain features in type 1 diabetes. This clone showed up just a few times. Its antigen is currently unknown. Trimming took 4 bases from V and 3 from J; bases not matched to a gene: 3. The length of the CDR3 is 15 residues. Per germline, CDR1 SGHNT and CDR2 YYREEE (reference sequence). General study findings and limits: When VDJ junctions were examined, type 1 diabetes patients showed fewer insertions and more deletions. TCRB CDR3 length was moderately but significantly reduced in all four CD4+ subsets of Type 1 diabetes patients.

Every bit of the isolated RNA underwent reverse transcription, so sequencing read expressed TCRB transcripts. An average of about 3.57 million reads was obtained for naive, central memory and regulatory T cell samples. TCRdb's copy holds only in-frame clones and misses some; the assay was immunoSEQ multiplex PCR. The data contain around 290,000 clones, around 7.3% of them singletons. The rearrangement links TRBV5-4 to TRBJ2-5, with 13 bases identical to TRBD2. The sequencing sample was made of central memory CD4+ T cells from blood. The receptor was isolated from a woman aged 18 to 35 in good health. CDR3 region: CASSPGTSGEETQYF. The CDR3 region has the DNA TGTGCCAGCAGCCCCGGGACTAGCGGGGAAGAGACCCAGTACTTC.